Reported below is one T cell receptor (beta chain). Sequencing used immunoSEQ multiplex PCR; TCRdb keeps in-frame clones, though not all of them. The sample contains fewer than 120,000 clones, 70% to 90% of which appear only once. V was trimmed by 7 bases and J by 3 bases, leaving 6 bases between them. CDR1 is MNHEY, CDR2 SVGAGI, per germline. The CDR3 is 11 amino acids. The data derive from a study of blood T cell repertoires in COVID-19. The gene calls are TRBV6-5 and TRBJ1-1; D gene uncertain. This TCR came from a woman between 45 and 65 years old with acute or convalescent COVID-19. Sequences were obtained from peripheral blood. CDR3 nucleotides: TGTGCCAGCATCCCGGACACTGAAGCTTTCTTT. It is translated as CASIPDTEAFF.